Listed here is a single TCR beta chain. Antigen: not known. The source of the sample is a study of OX40 agonist ivuxolimab in advanced cancers. Overall study context: Checkpoint inhibitors had been given previously to about 40% of patients.

Clones were read by immunoSEQ multiplex PCR, and TCRdb kept only the in-frame ones, dropping some. The profile shows 35,000 to 45,000 clones, roughly 90% of them singletons. CDR1 and CDR2 (germline): MGHRA, YSYEKL. The ends were cut back, 0 bases at V and 4 bases at J, with 6 bases in the middle. This CDR3 has 13 residues. Points from the study as a whole: The average count of expanded clones was higher among CD8+ T cells than among CD4+. Clonal expansion among partial responders at 0.1-3.0 mg/kg ranked near the lowest.

This material consisted of CD4+ or CD8+ T cells sorted from blood, taken in a trial of the OX40 agonist ivuxolimab. V gene TRBV4-1 combines with J gene TRBJ1-2; D gene uncertain. The sequence came from an adult with an advanced solid tumor such as melanoma, head and neck, liver or kidney cancer. CDR3 sequence: CASSQESVYGYTF. CDR3 sequence (DNA): TGCGCCAGCAGCCAAGAATCCGTCTATGGCTACACCTTC.